This entry is about one TCR beta chain. These data belong to a study of T cells after yellow fever vaccination. TCRdb passed the 5' RACE reads through MiXCR, listing each CDR3 protein once. The sample gives around 250,000 distinct CDR3 sequences, over 4.5% of which show up once; roughly 3% is in the top ten. V was cut by 5 bases and J by 4 bases, with 14 bases left in between. The CDR3 totals 15 residues. Germline V lookup: CDR1 SGHAT, CDR2 FQDESV (reference sequence). Specimen: CD4+ T cells sorted from PBMCs, collected on the day of the yellow fever booster vaccination. The receptor was isolated from a man in his late teens or twenties who received the YFV17D yellow fever vaccine. This chain joins TRBV11-1 and TRBJ2-2, with a weak D call TRBD1 (6 bases). The DNA of the CDR3 is TGTGCCAGCAGCGAGATAGGGGGACGCACCGGGGAGCTGTTTTTT. It translates to CASSEIGGRTGELFF.